These 26 T cell receptor beta chains were all obtained from the same sample, sequenced in a study of T cell clonality in common variable immunodeficiency. Regarding the study as a whole: Reportedly, TCR beta sequences from common variable immunodeficiency showed fewer deletions and N-nucleotide insertions.

The repertoire was sequenced with immunoSEQ multiplex PCR; TCRdb's copy has only in-frame clones and lacks some. The table lists about 34,000 clones, with no singletons. These receptors are not linked to any known antigen. Sequencing was done on a sample of peripheral blood mononuclear cells. The receptors shown here come from a human donor with common variable immunodeficiency.

This clone was counted between two and nine times. The read gets to within 3 residues of the CDR3 end, and the germline J gene fills in the rest. This rearrangement joins TRBV5-1 to TRBJ2-3; D unclear. The germline V gene has CDR1 SGHRS and CDR2 YFSETQ. Between the trimmed V and J ends, which lost 0 bases and 6 bases, there was a span of 5 bases. The CDR3 covers 12 residues. CDR3 DNA (partial): TGCGCCAGCAGCTTGGCTCTGGATACG. It specifies CASSLALDT. The whole CDR3 sequence reads CASSLALDTQYF.

This clone was counted at least ten times. Read sequence stops 3 residues before the CDR3 end, and the germline J gene provides the missing end. The chain combines TRBV3-1 (or the pseudogene TRBV3-2) with TRBJ1-2, with a possible D match to TRBD1 (5 bases). Germline CDR1 and CDR2: LGHDT and YNNKEL (reference sequence). This CDR3 spans 15 amino acids. V was pared by 4 bases and J by 1 base, with 13 bases between. The CDR3 is CASSPQPTDNYGYTF. CDR3 DNA (partial): TGTGCCAGCAGCCCCCAACCGACAGATAACTATGGC.

For this clone: The observed sequence ends 3 residues before the CDR3 terminus, with the missing tail filled in from the germline J gene. The chain joins TRBV5-6 to TRBJ2-7; D possibly corresponds to TRBD1 (5 bases). V was trimmed by 4 bases and J by 6 bases, leaving 11 bases between them. This CDR3 spans 12 amino acids. Germline V gene data show CDR1 as SGHDT and CDR2 as YYEEEE. CDR3 DNA, as far as it was read: TGTGCCAGCAGCCAGCCAGGGCTCGAG. Its translation is CASSQPGLE. The whole CDR3 protein reads CASSQPGLEQYF.

This clone was recorded many times. With the read ending 3 residues before the CDR3 end, the germline J gene is used to fill in that end. V usage is TRBV5-1 and J usage is TRBJ2-2; 9 bases map to TRBD1. CDR1 is SGHRS and CDR2 is YFSETQ in the germline V gene. V lost 3 bases to trimming and J lost 4 bases; unmatched junction nucleotides: 7. CDR3 length: 16 residues. The CDR3 protein is CASSWRQGEGTGELFF. The part of the CDR3 DNA that was read is TGCGCCAGCAGCTGGAGACAGGGGGAAGGCACCGGGGAG.

The CDR3: CASRPPSGRVDTQYF. The part of the CDR3 DNA that was read is TGTGCCAGCAGACCACCTAGCGGGAGGGTGGATACG. V and J are TRBV13 and TRBJ2-3; 12 bases map to TRBD2. Sequencing ends 3 residues short of the CDR3 end; the germline J gene provides the rest. This CDR3 is 15 amino acids long. Germline V lookup: CDR1 PRHDT, CDR2 FYEKMQ (reference sequence). After removal of 6 bases from V and 6 bases from J, the junction contained 7 bases not matched to a gene.

This clone was picked up many times. Read data end 3 residues before the CDR3 end; the end is taken from the germline J gene. V gene TRBV7-3 combines with J gene TRBJ2-3; 7 bases map to TRBD2. V gave up 4 bases and J gave up 3 bases; unmatched junction bases: 13. CDR3 length: 17 amino acids. CDR1 is SGHTA, CDR2 FQGTGA, per germline. The CDR3 DNA, read in part, is TGTGCCAGCAGCTCCGTGAGGGGAGGGCCTAGGACAGATACG. Residues: CASSSVRGGPRTDT. In full, the CDR3 reads CASSSVRGGPRTDTQYF.

This clone was observed a few times. The sequence runs out 3 residues before the end of the CDR3; the remainder is reconstructed from the germline J gene. This chain connects TRBV5-1 to TRBJ1-6; 8 bases are shared with TRBD1. The CDR3 has 16 amino acids. The germline CDR1 and CDR2 sequences are SGHRS and YFSETQ. Trimming at V came to 3 bases and at J to 6 bases, leaving 8 bases not matched to a gene. The CDR3 reads CASSSRQGSPNSPLHF. CDR3 bases read: TGCGCCAGCAGCTCAAGACAGGGGAGCCCTAATTCACCC.

Comments on this clone: From the germline J gene comes the end of the CDR3, since the read stops 3 residues before it. The chain joins TRBV5-5 to TRBJ1-1; weak D call: TRBD1 (6 bases). Deletions cut 4 bases from V and 6 bases from J, with 19 bases between. CDR1 and CDR2 (germline): SGHKS, YYEKEE (reference sequence). The CDR3 consists of 15 residues. CDR3 loop: CASSPLRGGRAEAFF. The sequenced CDR3 bases are TGTGCCAGCAGCCCTCTTAGAGGGGGAAGAGCTGAA.

A note on this clone: The read is 3 residues too short to cover the CDR3 end, so that end is filled in from the germline J gene. V and J are TRBV6-2 or TRBV6-3 and TRBJ2-5; 11 nucleotides align to TRBD2. The CDR3 consists of 16 residues. The V segment lost 6 bases and the J segment 1 base; nucleotides outside the gene matches: 7. Per the germline V gene, CDR1 is MNHEY and CDR2 is SVGEGT. CDR3 sequence reads: CASSPRTSGLQETQYF. The CDR3 DNA, read in part, is TGTGCCAGCAGCCCGAGGACTAGCGGGCTCCAAGAGACC.

This clone was recorded many times. CDR3 sequence reads: CASSPRQGPDQPQHF. Partial CDR3 DNA: TGTGCCAGCTCACCACGACAGGGGCCCGATCAGCCC. The J gene is TRBJ1-5, the V gene TRBV18; 8 positions match TRBD1. The read comes to an end 3 residues before the CDR3 does, leaving the germline J gene to fill in the end. Losses at the gene ends were 1 base for V and 5 bases for J; bases not matched to a gene: 4. Germline V gene sequence: CDR1 KGHSH, CDR2 LQKENI. CDR3 length equals 15 residues.

This clone has just a few counts. The CDR3 end is not reached by the read, which stops 3 residues before it; the germline J gene fills it in. The chain links TRBV7-9 to TRBJ1-2, with D possibly being TRBD1 (5 bases). Per germline, CDR1 SEHNR and CDR2 FQNEAQ (reference sequence). The V gene lost 5 bases and the J gene lost 6 bases, with 16 bases spanning the gap. There are 14 residues in the CDR3. The part of the CDR3 DNA that was read is TGTGCCAGCAGCCCGACAGTCCTTCTTGATGGC. This gives the protein CASSPTVLLDG. The full CDR3 reads CASSPTVLLDGYTF. Looking up the rest from reference TRBV7-9 and TRBJ1-2 gives the full variable domain: DTGVSQNPRHKITKRGQNVTFRCDPISEHNRLYWYRQTLGQGPEFLTYFQNEAQLEKSRLLSDRFSAERPKGSFSTLEIQRTEQGDSAMYLCASSPTVLLDGYTFGSGTRLTVV.

This clone has ten or more counts. The CDR3 end lies 3 residues beyond the end of the read and is filled in from the germline J gene. V is TRBV30 and J is TRBJ1-2; TRBD1 agrees at 7 bases. Germline-derived CDR1 and CDR2 are GTSNPN and SVGIG (reference sequence). Trimming at V came to 6 bases and at J to 5 bases, leaving 6 bases not matched to a gene. The CDR3 has 12 amino acids. The CDR3 sequence is CACPDRAYGYTF. The sequenced part of the CDR3 DNA is TGTGCCTGCCCTGACAGGGCTTATGGC.

This clone occurred many times. The CDR3 goes on 3 residues after the read ends, and that part is filled in from the germline J gene. The chain couples TRBV29-1 to TRBJ2-7, with TRBD2 identical over 7 bases. The V and J ends lost 4 bases and 6 bases, in that order; junction bases with no gene match: 9. Per germline, CDR1 SQVTM and CDR2 ANQGSEA. The CDR3 length is 13 residues. Here the CDR3 reads CSVAGGLGSEQYF. The CDR3 bases that were read are TGCAGCGTTGCCGGGGGGTTGGGAAGCGAG.

Note on this clone: The missing CDR3 end, 3 residues past where the read stops, is filled in from the germline J gene. The V gene is TRBV7-3, the J gene TRBJ2-1; the match to TRBD2 covers 11 bases. This CDR3 is 16 amino acids long. The germline V gene has CDR1 SGHTA and CDR2 FQGTGA. V shed 2 bases and J 8 bases; nucleotides not matched to a gene: 8. CDR3 DNA (partial): TGTGCCAGCAGCTTAGTCGTGACTAGCGGGAATCATGAG. This codes for CASSLVVTSGNHE. The full CDR3 protein is CASSLVVTSGNHEQFF.

Of note for this clone: The read gets to within 3 residues of the CDR3 end, and the germline J gene fills in the rest. The V and J genes are TRBV7-3 and TRBJ2-2; a possible D gene is TRBD2 (6 bases). The CDR3 covers 16 residues. Looked up from germline, CDR1 is SGHTA and CDR2 is FQGTGA. The germline V and J ends were trimmed by 1 base and 4 bases, with 13 bases remaining between them. CDR3 sequence: CASSLMYGGVTGELFF. The CDR3 DNA, read in part, is TGTGCCAGCAGCTTAATGTACGGCGGGGTCACCGGGGAG.

Worth noting for this clone: The CDR3 goes on 3 residues after the read ends, and that part is filled in from the germline J gene. This chain joins TRBV2 and TRBJ2-1; 10 nucleotides line up with TRBD2. The germline gives CDR1 SNHLY, CDR2 FYNNEI. Unmatched junction bases numbered 11, after V lost 5 bases and J lost 4 bases. The CDR3 sequence is 17 residues long. CDR3 protein: CASSLATSGPDYNEQFF. Partial CDR3 DNA: TGTGCCAGCAGTCTCGCGACTAGCGGGCCCGATTACAATGAG.

This clone appeared many times. Coverage ceases 3 residues before the CDR3 finishes, and the germline J gene fills in the end. V and J are TRBV29-1 and TRBJ2-2; the D call may be TRBD1 or TRBD2 (7 bases each). The V gene lost 8 bases and the J gene lost 5 bases, with 18 bases spanning the gap. Germline values: CDR1 SQVTM, CDR2 ANQGSEA. This CDR3 spans 14 amino acids. The CDR3 loop reads CSTSGGRATGELFF. Partial CDR3 DNA: TGCAGCACCTCAGGGGGGAGGGCGACCGGGGAG.

Regarding this clone: The CDR3 end is not reached by the read, which stops 3 residues before it; the germline J gene fills it in. The rearrangement uses TRBV5-1 and TRBJ2-1; perhaps TRBD2 as D (6 bases). V shed 4 bases and J shed 5 bases, with 13 bases lying between them. This CDR3 spans 14 amino acids. Germline V gene data show CDR1 as SGHRS and CDR2 as YFSETQ. Partial CDR3 DNA: TGCGCCAGCAGCCAAACGGGAGCGGACAATGAG. Protein: CASSQTGADNE. The entire CDR3 sequence reads CASSQTGADNEQFF.

In this sample, this clone turned up many times. The CDR3 extends 3 residues past the end of the read, so its final part is completed from the germline J gene. The V call is TRBV27, the J call TRBJ2-1; 9 nucleotides line up with TRBD1. The length of the CDR3 is 14 residues. Germline CDR1 is MNHEY and CDR2 is SMNVEV (reference sequence). Trimming took 6 bases from V and 6 from J; bases not matched to a gene: 6. The CDR3: CASRGTGRGNEQFF. The sequenced part of the CDR3 DNA is TGTGCCAGCAGGGGGACAGGGAGAGGCAATGAG.

A few counts support this clone. The read comes to an end 3 residues before the CDR3 does, leaving the germline J gene to fill in the end. The genes are TRBV19 and TRBJ1-2; D may be TRBD1 (6 bases). The germline V gene has CDR1 LNHDA and CDR2 SQIVND (reference sequence). This CDR3 comprises 14 residues. CDR3 protein: CASSLTGQGYGYTF. CDR3 DNA, as far as it was read: TGTGCCAGTAGCCTAACAGGGCAGGGGTACGGC. Full variable domain (rest looked up from reference TRBV19 and TRBJ1-2): DGGITQSPKYLFRKEGQNVTLSCEQNLNHDAMYWYRQDPGQGLRLIYYSQIVNDFQKGDIAEGYSVSREKKESFPLTVTSAQKNPTAFYLCASSLTGQGYGYTFGSGTRLTVV.

Remarks on this clone: With the read ending 3 residues before the CDR3 end, the germline J gene is used to fill in that end. The chain is built from TRBV29-1 and TRBJ2-5; D is perhaps TRBD1 (5 bases). Germline V gene lookup returns CDR1 SQVTM and CDR2 ANQGSEA. The CDR3 length is 14 residues. V lost 2 bases to trimming and J lost 6 bases, with 16 bases between them. CDR3 in amino acids: CSVELAGLEQTQYF. The sequenced CDR3 bases are TGCAGCGTTGAACTGGCAGGGCTGGAGCAGACC.

Of note for this clone: The read ends 3 residues before the CDR3 terminus; that terminus is restored from the germline J gene. This sequence joins TRBV6-2 or TRBV6-3 and TRBJ2-1; 13 positions agree with TRBD2. The CDR3 runs 17 residues. V trimming: 5 bases; J trimming: 2 bases; junction bases outside the gene matches: 6. The germline V gene encodes CDR1 MNHEY and CDR2 SVGEGT. The sequenced CDR3 bases are TGTGCCAGCAGTCCGCGACTAGCGGGGGGTCCCTACAATGAG. Translated, it gives CASSPRLAGGPYNE. In full, the CDR3 is CASSPRLAGGPYNEQFF.

Comment on this clone: The CDR3 end lies 3 residues beyond the end of the read and is filled in from the germline J gene. The V and J genes are TRBV20-1 and TRBJ2-7; 11 bases align to TRBD2. Per the germline V gene, CDR1 is DFQATT and CDR2 is SNEGSKA (reference sequence). V was pared by 8 bases and J by 2 bases, with 5 bases of the junction left unmatched. The CDR3 is 13 amino acids. CDR3 DNA, as far as it was read: TGCAGTCTACTAGCGGGAGTAGCCTACGAG. Its translation: CSLLAGVAYE. The whole CDR3 protein is CSLLAGVAYEQYF.

This clone was seen repeatedly, ten times or more. The sequenced fragment ends 3 residues before the CDR3 boundary, so the rest is inferred from the germline J gene. This chain joins TRBV2 and TRBJ2-2, with unresolved D. V lost 2 bases and J lost 5, with 12 bases in between. The CDR3 has 15 amino acids. The germline gives CDR1 SNHLY, CDR2 FYNNEI. The sequenced part of the CDR3 DNA is TGTGCCAGCAGTGAAAGCGCTGTAAAAACCGGGGAG. It specifies CASSESAVKTGE. In full, the CDR3 reads CASSESAVKTGELFF.

This clone was detected many times. With the read ending 3 residues before the CDR3 end, the germline J gene is used to fill in that end. The chain recombines TRBV4-1 with TRBJ1-1; the match to TRBD1 covers 7 bases. The germline V gene has CDR1 MGHRA and CDR2 YSYEKL. With V trimmed by 1 base and J by 5 bases, 7 bases remained unmatched. This CDR3 has 15 amino acids. The covered CDR3 bases are TGCGCCAGCAGCCAAGTGGGCAGGGGGATTACTGAA. It encodes CASSQVGRGITE. The full CDR3 protein reads CASSQVGRGITEAFF.

Ten or more counts support this clone. The part of the CDR3 DNA that was read is TGCAGCACCTGGGACAGGGGGAACACTGAA. Translating it yields CSTWDRGNTE. The CDR3, in full, reads CSTWDRGNTEAFF. The chain joins TRBV29-1 to TRBJ1-1, with TRBD1 matching 10 bases. With the read ending 3 residues before the CDR3 end, the germline J gene is used to fill in that end. This CDR3 comprises 13 residues. The germline CDR1 and CDR2 sequences are SQVTM and ANQGSEA. Losses at the gene ends were 8 bases for V and 1 base for J; bases not matched to a gene: 4.